This T cell receptor beta chain was identified in a study of post-analysis software for immune sequencing data (dated by TCRdb to about 2015). For context, the study as a whole: Relapsing-remitting, secondary progressive and progressive-relapsing multiple sclerosis were recorded as disease courses, and subtype annotation was lacking for some patients. A subset of samples was prepared in parallel using single-end sample barcoding, then pooled and co-amplified after Illumina adapter ligation. The patient repertoires were set against about eleven previously published healthy control repertoires from donors whose ages ranged from about 6 to 25 years. Summary of the overall study and its limitations: Significantly higher frequencies in patients than in controls were found for five TRBV segments, including TRBV5-6, TRBV5-1 and TRBV20-1. The control group was slightly older than the multiple sclerosis patient group. Direct clustering with F measure showed strong co-clustering of samples prepared in the same batch, prompting a batch-effect correction. Compared with controls, multiple sclerosis patients had significantly lower normalized Chao1 diversity, a finding suggesting substantial peripheral T-cell clonal expansion.

TCR beta repertoires were profiled from peripheral blood of 13 young patients with multiple sclerosis to demonstrate the VDJtools post-analysis software. The multiple sclerosis patients were children and adolescents between 6 and 15 years of age. Comments on this clonotype: This receptor's antigen is unknown. Base qualities are not provided; no much larger clone lies one nucleotide away.

Receptor libraries were prepared by PCR. Sequencing was carried out with an Illumina HiSeq 2500. Unique molecular identifiers were incorporated into TCR beta cDNA libraries to reduce PCR and sequencing biases. About 500,000 cDNA molecules were obtained for every 1 to 10 million input T cells, so each molecule roughly corresponded to one T cell. The same protocol used for the earlier healthy control dataset was applied to prepare and sequence the patient libraries. Samples belonging to the same batch were prepared together, multiplexed and sequenced on a shared HiSeq lane. For the original study's pipeline: Raw barcoded reads were processed with MIGEC, and single-read molecular identifier groups were discarded before consensus assembly and CDR3 extraction. Clonotype tables were post-analysed with VDJtools, normalizing diversity by down-sampling all datasets to the smallest sample size. Repertoire overlap clustering matched CDR3 amino acid but not nucleotide sequences to correct batch-related cross-sample contamination. The public reads were quality trimmed at Q25 with fastp and then assembled into clones with MiXCR by TCRdb, keeping productive beta chains. Duplicate CDR3 protein sequences are folded into a single record with the most common DNA and genes. These V and J calls are TCRdb output, not the study's own analysis. The sample profile shows around 710,000 distinct CDR3 sequences; about half of them were found once. The biggest ten clones account for over 4.5% of the sample.

The CDR3 spans 16 residues, from the cysteine through the phenylalanine. Of all the DNA, just the CDR3 is kept, 48 bases in frame from base 1. Based on the germline V gene (reference sequence), the CDR1 and CDR2 sequences are MNHEY and SMNVEV. V has 8 bases trimmed and J has 2 bases trimmed; junction bases matching no gene number 13. The sequence was obtained from a girl aged 5-17 years with multiple sclerosis. Source material: blood. Recombination linked TRBV27 to TRBJ2-3; a stretch of 7 junction bases matches TRBD1. The sequence in DNA is TGTGCCAGCGGCGACCCGGGACAGCTCAACACAGATACGCAGTATTTT. Its coded protein is CASGDPGQLNTDTQYF.